This T cell receptor (beta chain) was documented in a study of T cell responses to AZD1222 COVID-19 vaccine. Overall study context: Recipients boosted at about 4 weeks or about 12 weeks are pooled. Points from the study as a whole: Donors skewed white British and female; clonal diversity was possibly underestimated. Dominant CD4 TCR responses targeted spike regions 160-218 and 743-854.

A few counts support this clone. What it binds is not known. One end of the junction varies from germline; a read error may be responsible. Sequencing used immunoSEQ multiplex PCR; TCRdb keeps in-frame clones, though not all of them. Among 75,000 to 90,000 clones, approximately 88% were seen once, and the ten largest hold under 3%. The CDR3 is 12 amino acids. CDR1 SGHDN and CDR2 FVKESK come from the germline V gene. The source material was peripheral blood, sampled on day 0 of AZD1222 vaccination. The TCR originated in an adult in good health. The rearrangement joins TRBV14 to TRBJ2-7, with 13 bases that match TRBD2. This CDR3 reads CAIGTSGKGGRF. The CDR3 DNA reads TGTGCCATCGGGACTAGCGGGAAGGGAGGGCGCTTC.